This TCR beta chain was recovered during a study of identical twins. This clonotype has more than one count but fewer than ten. TCRdb called the 5' RACE reads again in MiXCR, with one record for every CDR3 protein. The table shows around 250,000 distinct CDR3 sequences, with approximately 8.3% occurring only once. V lost 4 bases, J lost 0 bases, and 6 bases stayed unmatched. The CDR3 is 15 residues long. Germline CDR1 and CDR2: SGHNT and YYREEE (reference sequence). These data were likewise used in another study, on yellow fever vaccine responses in identical twins.

The receptor was isolated from a woman aged 18-29 years in good health. The sample taken for sequencing was CD8+ T cells sorted from blood. This chain links TRBV5-4 with TRBJ2-5; 7 positions agree with TRBD2. The CDR3 DNA follows: TGTGCCAGCAGCGCCGGGCTAGCGGACCAAGAGACCCAGTACTTC. Translation: CASSAGLADQETQYF.